This T cell receptor beta chain was sequenced in a study of shared clonotypes between healthy human individuals. This clone was seen a single time. Germline-derived CDR1 and CDR2 are KGHSH and LQKENI. CDR3 size: 15 residues. V gave up 2 bases and J gave up 1 base, with 12 bases separating them. Profiled with immunoSEQ multiplex PCR; TCRdb holds only in-frame clones, not every one. The sample carries some 2,400,000 clones, 95% recorded once. This chain uses TRBV18 with TRBJ2-7; a weak D match, TRBD1 (5 bases). The sequenced sample was naive CD4+ T cells sorted from blood. The sample's subset: CD45RA+ positively selected. The source of this sequence is a man between 18 and 29 years old in good health. The CDR3 DNA reads as TGTGCCAGCTCACCAGCGACAGTGACTTCCTACGAGCAGTACTTC. Residues: CASSPATVTSYEQYF.